Below, 19 T cell receptor beta chains from the same sample are listed, as sequenced in a study of shared clonotypes between healthy human individuals (dated by TCRdb to the early 2020s). Library generation was performed with the immunoSEQ multiplex PCR assay. TCRdb mirrors the immuneACCESS table, restricted to in-frame sequences. Some clones are absent from its copies; in checked studies, under half trace to an unresolved V gene, and the reason for the others is unknown. A total of over a million clones appear in this sample, approximately 96% of them only once. In total, the top ten clones hold approximately 1.1% of the sample. The material sequenced was naive CD4+ T cells sorted from blood. Read against the paper, the sample's cell subset or site label means: CD45RA+ positively selected. The source is a man aged 25 to 40 in good health.

In this sample, this clone turned up once. The chain employs TRBV7-9 and TRBJ1-2; TRBD1 is a possible D gene (5 bases). The germline V gene encodes CDR1 SEHNR and CDR2 FQNEAQ (reference sequence). The ends were cut back, 4 bases at V and 4 bases at J, with 16 bases in the middle. CDR3 length: 15 residues. Written as DNA, the CDR3 is TGTGCCAGCAGCTCGCCCGTGGGACGTTCCTATGGCTACACCTTC. This gives the protein CASSSPVGRSYGYTF.

The chain joins TRBV4-1 to TRBJ1-5, with D possibly being TRBD1 (5 bases). V lost 2 bases and J lost 3, with 14 bases in between. This CDR3 has 16 residues. CDR1 and CDR2 (germline): MGHRA, YSYEKL. CDR3 bases: TGCGCCAGCAGCCAACCTCGAAGGGGACCCAATCAGCCCCAGCATTTT. It codes for CASSQPRRGPNQPQHF.

The table lists this clone with a count of one. The J gene is TRBJ1-4, the V gene TRBV5-1; no firm D call. The V gene's germline CDR1 is SGHRS and CDR2 YFSETQ. V was shortened by 0 bases and J by 0 bases, with 6 bases between the two germline ends. The CDR3 runs to 15 residues. The CDR3 loop is CASSLDPSTNEKLFF. In DNA form, the CDR3 reads TGCGCCAGCAGCTTGGATCCCTCAACTAATGAAAAACTGTTTTTT.

This chain connects TRBV29-1 to TRBJ2-7; possible D gene TRBD2, 7 bases. Germline V gene data show CDR1 as SQVTM and CDR2 as ANQGSEA. Trimming removed 7 bases from V and 2 bases from J, with 18 bases in between. This CDR3 has 14 residues. The CDR3 DNA follows: TGCAGCGGCGGAGGTGGGGGGGGCGCCTACGAGCAGTACTTC. Protein sequence: CSGGGGGGAYEQYF.

The rearrangement joins TRBV7-2 to TRBJ2-3, with 7 bases that match TRBD2. V shed 5 bases, J shed 7 bases, and the junction held 12 bases outside the gene matches. The germline gives CDR1 SGHTA, CDR2 FQGNSA. CDR3 length: 15 amino acids. CDR3 in DNA: TGTGCCAGCAGCCCCGAGGCGGGGGTCAGGAATACGCAGTATTTT. This translates into CASSPEAGVRNTQYF. Full variable domain (outside the CDR3, taken from reference TRBV7-2 and TRBJ2-3): GAGVSQSPSNKVTEKGKDVELRCDPISGHTALYWYRQSLGQGLEFLIYFQGNSAPDKSGLPSDRFSAERTGGSVSTLTIQRTQQEDSAVYLCASSPEAGVRNTQYFGPGTRLTVL.

This clone was counted once. The genes are TRBV7-2 and TRBJ2-1; D call uncertain. V lost 6 bases and J 6 bases, leaving 9 bases between the germline ends. CDR1 SGHTA and CDR2 FQGNSA come from the germline V gene. The CDR3 loop spans 12 amino acids. CDR3 amino acids: CASSRPGNEQFF. CDR3 nucleotides: TGTGCCAGCAGTCGTCCTGGCAATGAGCAGTTCTTC. Together with reference TRBV7-2 and TRBJ2-1, the CDR3 gives the full variable domain: GAGVSQSPSNKVTEKGKDVELRCDPISGHTALYWYRQSLGQGLEFLIYFQGNSAPDKSGLPSDRFSAERTGGSVSTLTIQRTQQEDSAVYLCASSRPGNEQFFGPGTRLTVL.

About this clone itself: Other DNA variants within this sample encode the same CDR3. This chain connects TRBV11-2 to TRBJ2-3, with no clear D. Germline V gene lookup returns CDR1 SGHAT and CDR2 FQNNGV. The CDR3 consists of 14 residues. V lost 5 bases, J lost 3 bases, and 12 bases lay in between. The DNA of the CDR3 is TGTGCCAGCAGCCTCTCACTGGGGACAGATACGCAGTATTTT. It translates to CASSLSLGTDTQYF.

The chain links TRBV27 to TRBJ2-3, with 12 nucleotides matching TRBD2. This CDR3 is built from 20 residues. V lost 1 base and J lost 3; bases outside the gene matches: 14. Germline values: CDR1 MNHEY, CDR2 SMNVEV (reference sequence). CDR3: CASSLFSLAGGSVATDTQYF. CDR3 DNA sequence: TGTGCCAGCAGTTTATTTTCCCTAGCGGGAGGGTCCGTGGCGACAGATACGCAGTATTTT.

The chain has TRBV11-1 and TRBJ1-2; 8 positions agree with TRBD1. With V trimmed by 4 bases and J by 7 bases, 5 bases remained unmatched. The CDR3 has 13 amino acids. Germline V gene sequence: CDR1 SGHAT, CDR2 FQDESV (reference sequence). The CDR3 protein is CASSSQGALGYTF. As DNA, the CDR3 is TGTGCCAGCAGCTCGCAGGGGGCGCTTGGCTACACCTTC. The full variable domain, in which reference TRBV11-1 and TRBJ1-2 provide the parts outside the CDR3, is EAEVAQSPRYKITEKSQAVAFWCDPISGHATLYWYRQILGQGPELLVQFQDESVVDDSQLPKDRFSAERLKGVDSTLKIQPAELGDSAMYLCASSSQGALGYTFGSGTRLTVV.

This sequence joins TRBV29-1 and TRBJ1-1, with TRBD1 matching 7 bases. The CDR3 runs to 12 residues. CDR1 is SQVTM, CDR2 ANQGSEA, per germline. The V gene end was trimmed by 7 bases and the J gene end by 11 bases; junction bases not matched to a gene: 13. The CDR3 DNA sequence: TGCAGCGCCCAAGGGCCCAGGGGGACGGCTTTCTTT. It yields the protein CSAQGPRGTAFF. Full variable domain (outside the CDR3, taken from reference TRBV29-1 and TRBJ1-1): SAVISQKPSRDICQRGTSLTIQCQVDSQVTMMFWYRQQPGQSLTLIATANQGSEATYESGFVIDKFPISRPNLTFSTLTVSNMSPEDSSIYLCSAQGPRGTAFFGQGTRLTVV.

J is TRBJ2-1 and V is TRBV29-1; 7 bases are shared with TRBD2. The CDR3 has 14 residues. Germline CDR1 reads SQVTM; CDR2 reads ANQGSEA. V shed 7 bases and J 10 bases; nucleotides not matched to a gene: 16. The CDR3 DNA follows: TGCAGCGGTCGACTAGCACTAGCATCCGGCGAGCAGTTCTTC. Encoded protein: CSGRLALASGEQFF.

The chain recombines TRBV18 with TRBJ2-1, with D tentatively TRBD2 (6 bases). This CDR3 comprises 14 residues. V lost 6 bases to trimming and J lost 9 bases, with 18 bases between them. From germline, CDR1 is KGHSH and CDR2 LQKENI. In DNA form, the CDR3 reads TGTGCCAGCTCTCATGAAGCTAGGAGGGTTGAGCAGTTCTTC. It specifies CASSHEARRVEQFF.

The chain employs TRBV5-4 and TRBJ2-3; 12 bases match TRBD2. With 2 bases clipped from V and 6 bases from J, the junction kept 7 bases outside the gene matches. Germline V lookup: CDR1 SGHNT, CDR2 YYREEE (reference sequence). CDR3 length: 16 residues. The CDR3 spells CASSLTSGRTLDTQYF. The CDR3 DNA follows: TGTGCCAGCAGCTTAACTAGCGGGAGGACATTGGATACGCAGTATTTT.

CDR3: CATSRDMRAHEQYF. The CDR3, as DNA: TGTGCCACCAGCAGAGATATGAGGGCCCACGAGCAGTACTTC. The chain combines TRBV15 with TRBJ2-7; the D gene is possibly TRBD2 (5 bases). CDR3 size: 14 residues. V dropped 0 bases and J dropped 5 bases, with 11 bases sitting between them. Germline loops: CDR1 LNHNV, CDR2 YYDKDF (reference sequence).

This sequence joins TRBV7-3 and TRBJ2-1; TRBD1 matches 9 bases. Per the germline V gene, CDR1 is SGHTA and CDR2 is FQGTGA. CDR3 size: 15 residues. The trim removed 6 bases at V and 5 bases at J, leaving 8 bases unmatched. In DNA form, the CDR3 reads TGTGCCAGCAGTAAAGGGGACAGGGCGGACAATGAGCAGTTCTTC. The encoded protein is CASSKGDRADNEQFF.

The DNA of the CDR3 is TGTGCCAGCAGCGTGCGTGGACAGAAAGCTTTCTTT. It translates to CASSVRGQKAFF. The V call is TRBV21-1, the J call TRBJ1-1; the table's D gene call, TRBD1, was not cross checked with the DNA. TRBV21-1 represents a pseudogene. This CDR3 is 12 amino acids long.

The chain couples TRBV7-8 to TRBJ1-2; TRBD1 matches 7 bases. Germline-derived CDR1 and CDR2 are SGHVS and FQNEAQ. The CDR3 length is 14 residues. V shed 5 bases, J shed 2 bases, and the junction held 5 bases outside the gene matches. CDR3 DNA sequence: TGTGCCAGCAGCCCAAAGACAGGGAACTATGGCTACACCTTC. Amino acids: CASSPKTGNYGYTF.

The rearrangement uses TRBV5-5 and TRBJ2-1; 7 bases match TRBD1. The CDR3 is 16 amino acids. V dropped 4 bases and J dropped 3; count of bases not matched to a gene: 10. Germline CDR1 reads SGHKS; CDR2 reads YYEKEE (reference sequence). CDR3 loop: CASSHKQGSGYNEQFF. CDR3 coding DNA: TGTGCCAGCAGCCATAAACAGGGGTCGGGCTACAATGAGCAGTTCTTC.

V is TRBV10-3 and J is TRBJ2-1; D possibly matches TRBD1 or TRBD2 (5 bases each). Germline loops: CDR1 ENHRY, CDR2 SYGVKD. This CDR3 contains 16 residues. Deletions cut 0 bases from V and 5 bases from J, with 14 bases between. DNA for the CDR3: TGTGCCATCAGTGAGTCGGGGGACCAGATTCACAATGAGCAGTTCTTC. It translates to CAISESGDQIHNEQFF.